The next 5 T cell receptor beta chains were all read from a single sample in a study of blood T cell repertoires in COVID-19. Method: immunoSEQ multiplex PCR; TCRdb's copy keeps in-frame clones and lacks some. The top ten hold about 1.8% of the sample, which has fewer than 250,000 clones, 88% seen once. The sample comprised peripheral blood. All receptors derive from a man between 70 and 80 years old with acute or convalescent COVID-19.

This clone was recorded only once. V usage is TRBV6-5 and J usage is TRBJ2-7, with 11 bases aligning to TRBD2. There are 15 residues in the CDR3. V lost 6 bases and J lost 3; bases outside the gene matches: 7. CDR1 is MNHEY, CDR2 SVGAGI, per germline. CDR3 region: CASSPGTSGNYEQYF. The CDR3 coding sequence is TGTGCCAGCAGCCCCGGGACTAGCGGAAACTACGAGCAGTACTTC.

The CDR3 coding sequence is TGTGCCAGCAGGTCTTGGGGGGCCTACGAGCAGTACTTC. As protein: CASRSWGAYEQYF. This sequence joins TRBV2 and TRBJ2-7, with D maybe TRBD2 (6 bases). The CDR3 sequence is 13 residues long. Looked up from germline, CDR1 is SNHLY and CDR2 is FYNNEI. V was clipped by 6 bases and J by 2 bases, with 11 bases between them.

The chain couples TRBV28 to TRBJ1-1; 7 nucleotides agree with TRBD1. Germline V lookup: CDR1 MDHEN, CDR2 SYDVKM. J was trimmed by 4 bases and V by 4 bases; bases with no gene match: 9. The CDR3 extends over 15 amino acids. Written as DNA, the CDR3 is TGTGCCAGCAGTTGGTTCAGGGCAGGGGGCACTGAAGCTTTCTTT. Translation gives CASSWFRAGGTEAFF.

This clone was detected a few times. The chain has TRBV5-6 and TRBJ1-1; 7 bases align to TRBD1. The CDR3 totals 14 residues. The ends lost 4 bases at V and 0 bases at J; junction bases unmatched: 3. CDR1 and CDR2 (germline): SGHDT, YYEEEE. This CDR3 reads CASSVGTVNTEAFF. In DNA, the CDR3 is TGTGCCAGCAGCGTCGGGACAGTGAACACTGAAGCTTTCTTT.

The V and J genes are TRBV5-4 and TRBJ2-1, with D tentatively TRBD2 (6 bases). The CDR3 spans 14 residues. V was pared by 0 bases and J by 9 bases, with 13 bases between. Per germline, CDR1 SGHNT and CDR2 YYREEE (reference sequence). The CDR3 DNA sequence: TGTGCCAGCAGCTTGGAGGGAGGACCCAGTGAGCAGTTCTTC. It yields the protein CASSLEGGPSEQFF.